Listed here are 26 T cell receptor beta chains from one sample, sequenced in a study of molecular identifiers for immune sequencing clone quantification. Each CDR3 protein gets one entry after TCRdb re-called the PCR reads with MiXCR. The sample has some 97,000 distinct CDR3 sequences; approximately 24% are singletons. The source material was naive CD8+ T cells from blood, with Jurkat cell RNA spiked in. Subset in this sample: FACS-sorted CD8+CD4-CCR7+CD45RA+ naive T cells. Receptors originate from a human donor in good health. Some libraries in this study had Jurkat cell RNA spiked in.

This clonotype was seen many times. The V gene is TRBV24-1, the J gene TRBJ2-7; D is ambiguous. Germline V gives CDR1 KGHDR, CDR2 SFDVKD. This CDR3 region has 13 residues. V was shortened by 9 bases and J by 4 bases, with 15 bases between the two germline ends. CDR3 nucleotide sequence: TGTGCCACCTCCACCGGCCCAGGATACGAGCAGTACTTC. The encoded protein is CATSTGPGYEQYF.

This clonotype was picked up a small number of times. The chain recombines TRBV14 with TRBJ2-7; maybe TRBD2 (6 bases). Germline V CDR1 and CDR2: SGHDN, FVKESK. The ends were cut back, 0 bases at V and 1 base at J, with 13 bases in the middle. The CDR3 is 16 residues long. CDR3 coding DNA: TGTGCCAGCAGCCAAGATGCGGGGTTTGGTTCCTACGAGCAGTACTTC. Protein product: CASSQDAGFGSYEQYF.

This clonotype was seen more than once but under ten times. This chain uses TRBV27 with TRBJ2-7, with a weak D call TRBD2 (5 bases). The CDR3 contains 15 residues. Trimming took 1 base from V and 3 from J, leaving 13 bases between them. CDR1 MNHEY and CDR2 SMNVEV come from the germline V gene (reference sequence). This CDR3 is CASSLFGPEGYEQYF. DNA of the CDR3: TGTGCCAGCAGTTTATTTGGGCCAGAGGGCTACGAGCAGTACTTC.

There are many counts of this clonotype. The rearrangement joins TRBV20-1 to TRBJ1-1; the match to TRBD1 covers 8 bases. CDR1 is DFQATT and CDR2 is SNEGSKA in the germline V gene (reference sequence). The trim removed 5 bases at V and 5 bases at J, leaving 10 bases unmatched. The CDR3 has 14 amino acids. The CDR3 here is CSAQADRVGTEAFF. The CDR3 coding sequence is TGCAGTGCTCAAGCGGACAGGGTGGGGACTGAAGCTTTCTTT.

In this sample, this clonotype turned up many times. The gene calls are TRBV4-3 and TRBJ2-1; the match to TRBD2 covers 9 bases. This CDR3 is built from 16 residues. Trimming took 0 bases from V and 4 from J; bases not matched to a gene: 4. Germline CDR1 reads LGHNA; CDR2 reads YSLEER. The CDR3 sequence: CASSQETSGYYNEQFF. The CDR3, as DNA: TGCGCCAGCAGCCAAGAAACTAGCGGGTATTACAATGAGCAGTTCTTC.

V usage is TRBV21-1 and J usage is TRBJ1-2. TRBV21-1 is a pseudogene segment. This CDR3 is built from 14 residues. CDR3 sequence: CASVGRRPVVGYTF. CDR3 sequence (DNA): TGTGCCAGCGTCGGACGCCGGCCGGTTGTTGGCTACACCTTC.

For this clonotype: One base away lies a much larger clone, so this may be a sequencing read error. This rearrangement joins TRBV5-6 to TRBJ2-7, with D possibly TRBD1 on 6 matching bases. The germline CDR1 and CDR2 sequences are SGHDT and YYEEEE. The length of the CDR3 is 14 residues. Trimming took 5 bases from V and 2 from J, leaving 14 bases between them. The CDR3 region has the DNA TGTGCCAGCAGAGAACGGACAGCCCCCTACGAGCAGTACTTC. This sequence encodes CASRERTAPYEQYF.

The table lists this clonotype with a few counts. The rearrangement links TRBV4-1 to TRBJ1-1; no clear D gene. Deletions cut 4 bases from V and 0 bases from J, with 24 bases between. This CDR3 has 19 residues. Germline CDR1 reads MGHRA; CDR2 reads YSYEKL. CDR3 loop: CASSPGTAPTPGLNTEAFF. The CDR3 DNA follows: TGCGCCAGCAGCCCAGGAACCGCGCCTACGCCGGGCTTGAACACTGAAGCTTTCTTT.

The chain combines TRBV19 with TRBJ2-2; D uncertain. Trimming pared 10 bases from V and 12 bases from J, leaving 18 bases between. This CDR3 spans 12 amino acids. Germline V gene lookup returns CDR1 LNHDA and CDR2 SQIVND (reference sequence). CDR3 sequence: CANSRNTGKLFF. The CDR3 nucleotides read TGTGCCAATAGCCGGAACACCGGAAAGCTGTTTTTT.

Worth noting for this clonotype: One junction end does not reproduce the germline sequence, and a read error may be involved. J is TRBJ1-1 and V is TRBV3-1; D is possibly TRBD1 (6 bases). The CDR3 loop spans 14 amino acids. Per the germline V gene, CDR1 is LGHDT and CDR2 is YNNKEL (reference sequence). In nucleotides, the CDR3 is TGCGCCAGCAGCCAAGATTCTAATTCGGGGGACATGATCTTT. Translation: CASSQDSNSGDMIF.

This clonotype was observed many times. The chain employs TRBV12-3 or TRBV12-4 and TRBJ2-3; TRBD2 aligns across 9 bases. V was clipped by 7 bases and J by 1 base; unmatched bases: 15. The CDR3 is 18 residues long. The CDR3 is CASTVLAGSPGGTDTQYF. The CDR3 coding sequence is TGTGCCAGCACCGTACTAGCGGGCTCCCCTGGGGGCACAGATACGCAGTATTTT.

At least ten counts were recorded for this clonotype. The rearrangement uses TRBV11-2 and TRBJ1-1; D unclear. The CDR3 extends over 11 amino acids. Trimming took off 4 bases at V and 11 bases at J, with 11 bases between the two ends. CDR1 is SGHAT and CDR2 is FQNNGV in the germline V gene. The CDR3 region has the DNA TGTGCCAGCAGCTGGGCGGTGTGGGCTTTCTTT. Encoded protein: CASSWAVWAFF.

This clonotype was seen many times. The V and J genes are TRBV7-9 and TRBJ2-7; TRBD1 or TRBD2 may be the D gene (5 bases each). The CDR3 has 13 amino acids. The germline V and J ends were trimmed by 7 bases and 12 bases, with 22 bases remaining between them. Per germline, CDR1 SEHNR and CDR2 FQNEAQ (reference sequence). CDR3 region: CASNPPGADVWYF. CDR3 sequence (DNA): TGTGCCAGCAACCCCCCCGGGGCCGACGTATGGTACTTC.

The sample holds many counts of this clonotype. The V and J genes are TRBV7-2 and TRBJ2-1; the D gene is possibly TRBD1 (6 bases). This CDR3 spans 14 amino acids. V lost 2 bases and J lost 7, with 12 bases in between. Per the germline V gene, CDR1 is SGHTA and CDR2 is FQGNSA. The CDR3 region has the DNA TGTGCCAGCAGCTTACAGGGGATAGGGAATGAGCAGTTCTTC. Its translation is CASSLQGIGNEQFF.

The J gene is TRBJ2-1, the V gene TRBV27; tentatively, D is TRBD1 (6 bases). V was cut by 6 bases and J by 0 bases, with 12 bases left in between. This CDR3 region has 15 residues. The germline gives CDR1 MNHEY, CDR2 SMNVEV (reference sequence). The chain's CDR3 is CASSITGFSYNEQFF. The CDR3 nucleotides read TGTGCCAGCAGCATAACAGGGTTCTCCTACAATGAGCAGTTCTTC.

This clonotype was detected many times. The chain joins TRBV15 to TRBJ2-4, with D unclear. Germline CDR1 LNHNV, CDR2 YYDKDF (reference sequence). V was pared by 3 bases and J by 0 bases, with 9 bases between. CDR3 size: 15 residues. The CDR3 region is CATSRTDLAKNIQYF. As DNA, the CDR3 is TGTGCCACCAGCAGGACGGACCTAGCCAAAAACATTCAGTACTTC.

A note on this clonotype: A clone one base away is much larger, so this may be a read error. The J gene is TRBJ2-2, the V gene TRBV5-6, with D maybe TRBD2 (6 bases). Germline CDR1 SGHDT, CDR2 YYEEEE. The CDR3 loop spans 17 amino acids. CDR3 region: CASSLEGGLSNTGEPFF. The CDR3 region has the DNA TGTGCCAGCAGCTTGGAGGGAGGTCTCTCGAACACCGGGGAGCCGTTTTTT.

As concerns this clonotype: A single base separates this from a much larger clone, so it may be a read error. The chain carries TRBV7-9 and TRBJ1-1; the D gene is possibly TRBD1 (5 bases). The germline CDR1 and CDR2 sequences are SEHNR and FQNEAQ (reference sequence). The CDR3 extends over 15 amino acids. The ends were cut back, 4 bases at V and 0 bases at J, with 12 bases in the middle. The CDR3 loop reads CASSSWTDMNTEAFF. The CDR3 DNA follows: TGTGCCAGCAGCTCCTGGACGGACATGAACACTGAAGCTTTCTTT.

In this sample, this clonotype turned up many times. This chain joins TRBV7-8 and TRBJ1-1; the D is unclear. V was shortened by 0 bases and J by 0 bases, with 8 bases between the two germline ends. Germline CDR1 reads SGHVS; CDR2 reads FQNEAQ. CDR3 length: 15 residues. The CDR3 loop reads CASSLAGEVNTEAFF. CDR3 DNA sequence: TGTGCCAGCAGCTTAGCTGGGGAGGTGAACACTGAAGCTTTCTTT.

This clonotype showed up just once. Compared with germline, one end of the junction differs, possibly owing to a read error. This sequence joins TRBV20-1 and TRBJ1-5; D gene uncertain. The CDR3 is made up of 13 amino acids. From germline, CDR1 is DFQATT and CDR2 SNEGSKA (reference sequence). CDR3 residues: CTAPTRALAPHHF. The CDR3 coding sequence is TGCACTGCCCCAACACGGGCCTTGGCGCCCCACCATTTT.

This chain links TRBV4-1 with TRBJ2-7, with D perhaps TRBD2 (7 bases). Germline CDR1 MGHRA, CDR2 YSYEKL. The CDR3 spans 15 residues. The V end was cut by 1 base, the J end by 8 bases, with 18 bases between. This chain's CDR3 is CASSQGSGGLSKQYF. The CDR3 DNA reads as TGCGCCAGCAGCCAAGGATCGGGGGGCCTGAGCAAGCAGTACTTC.

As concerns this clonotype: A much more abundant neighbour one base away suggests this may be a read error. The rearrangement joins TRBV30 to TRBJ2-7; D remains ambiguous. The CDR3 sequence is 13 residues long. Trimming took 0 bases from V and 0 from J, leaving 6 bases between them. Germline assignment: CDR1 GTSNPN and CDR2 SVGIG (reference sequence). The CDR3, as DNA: TGTGCCTGGAGTGTAGGATACTCCTACGAGCAGTACTTC. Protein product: CAWSVGYSYEQYF.

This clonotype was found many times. CDR3 sequence: CASSVEASSGANVLTF. The CDR3 DNA reads as TGTGCCAGCAGCGTAGAGGCCAGCTCTGGGGCCAACGTCCTGACTTTC. This sequence joins TRBV9 and TRBJ2-6, with D unresolved. Germline loops: CDR1 SGDLS, CDR2 YYNGEE. This CDR3 is built from 16 residues. Trimming stripped 0 bases from V and 0 bases from J, with 7 bases between.

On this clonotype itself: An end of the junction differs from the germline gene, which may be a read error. In DNA form, the CDR3 reads TGTACCAGCAGTGATCTAGGTTCCGGGGAGCTGTTTTTT. The encoded protein is CTSSDLGSGELFF. V usage is TRBV6-1 and J usage is TRBJ2-2; D is ambiguous. This CDR3 is built from 13 residues. The V gene's germline CDR1 is MNHNS and CDR2 SASEGT.

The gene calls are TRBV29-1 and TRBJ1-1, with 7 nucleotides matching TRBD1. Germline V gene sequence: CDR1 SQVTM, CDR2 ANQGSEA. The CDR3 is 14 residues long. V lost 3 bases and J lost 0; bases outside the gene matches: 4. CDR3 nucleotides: TGCAGCGTTGATCCGGGACAGATGAACACTGAAGCTTTCTTT. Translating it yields CSVDPGQMNTEAFF.

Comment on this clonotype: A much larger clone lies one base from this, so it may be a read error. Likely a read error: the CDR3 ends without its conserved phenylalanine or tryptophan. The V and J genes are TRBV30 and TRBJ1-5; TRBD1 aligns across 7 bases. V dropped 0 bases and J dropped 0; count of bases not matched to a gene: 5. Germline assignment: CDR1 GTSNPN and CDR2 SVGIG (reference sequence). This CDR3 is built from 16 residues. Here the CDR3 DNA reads TGTGCCTGGAGTGTAAAGACAGGGTATAGCAATCAGCCCCAGCATATT. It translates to CAWSVKTGYSNQPQHI.